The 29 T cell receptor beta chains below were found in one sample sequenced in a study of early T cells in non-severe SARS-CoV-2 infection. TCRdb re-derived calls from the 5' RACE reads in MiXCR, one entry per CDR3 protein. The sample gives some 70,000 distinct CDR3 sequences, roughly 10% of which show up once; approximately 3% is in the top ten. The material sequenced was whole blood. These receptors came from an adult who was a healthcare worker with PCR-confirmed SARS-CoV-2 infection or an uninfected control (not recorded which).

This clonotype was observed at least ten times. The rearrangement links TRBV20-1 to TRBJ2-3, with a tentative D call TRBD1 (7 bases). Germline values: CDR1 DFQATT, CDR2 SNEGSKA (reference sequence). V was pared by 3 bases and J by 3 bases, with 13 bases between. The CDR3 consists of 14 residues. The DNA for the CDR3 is TGCAGTGCTAGGAGACAGGGAGGAACAGATACGCAGTATTTT. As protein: CSARRQGGTDTQYF.

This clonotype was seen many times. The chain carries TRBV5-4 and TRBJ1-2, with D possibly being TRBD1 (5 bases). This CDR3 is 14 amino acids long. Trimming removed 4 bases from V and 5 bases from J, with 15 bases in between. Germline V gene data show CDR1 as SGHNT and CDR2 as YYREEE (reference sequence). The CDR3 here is CASSPNGGQYGYTF. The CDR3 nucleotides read TGTGCCAGCAGCCCCAATGGGGGTCAATATGGCTACACCTTC. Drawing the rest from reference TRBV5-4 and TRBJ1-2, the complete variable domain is ETGVTQSPTHLIKTRGQQVTLRCSSQSGHNTVSWYQQALGQGPQFIFQYYREEENGRGNFPPRFSGLQFPNYSSELNVNALELDDSALYLCASSPNGGQYGYTFGSGTRLTVV.

Here the CDR3 DNA reads TGTGCCAGCAGCTTAGTTCTGGGTCAAGATACGCAGTATTTT. It codes for CASSLVLGQDTQYF. The chain carries TRBV11-2 and TRBJ2-3; D gene ambiguous. Trimming removed 1 base from V and 5 bases from J, with 10 bases in between. CDR3 size: 14 residues. Germline V CDR1 and CDR2: SGHAT, FQNNGV.

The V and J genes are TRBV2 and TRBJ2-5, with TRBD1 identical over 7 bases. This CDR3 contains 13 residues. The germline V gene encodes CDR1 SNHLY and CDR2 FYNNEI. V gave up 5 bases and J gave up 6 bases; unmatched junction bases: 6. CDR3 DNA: TGTGCCAGCAGTTGGGACAGAGAGAAGACCCAGTACTTC. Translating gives CASSWDREKTQYF.

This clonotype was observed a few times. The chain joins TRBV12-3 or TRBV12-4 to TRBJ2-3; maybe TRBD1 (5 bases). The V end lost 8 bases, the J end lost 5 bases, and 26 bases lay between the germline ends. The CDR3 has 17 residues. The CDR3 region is CASPPNYWAGPIDTQYF. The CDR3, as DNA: TGTGCCAGCCCACCTAATTATTGGGCAGGGCCCATAGATACGCAGTATTTT.

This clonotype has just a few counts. The CDR3 DNA is TGTGCCAGCAGCCCGTGGGACAGGGCCACAGATACGCAGTATTTT. It is translated as CASSPWDRATDTQYF. The V call is TRBV11-2, the J call TRBJ2-3; 9 nucleotides align to TRBD1. In germline, CDR1 is SGHAT, CDR2 FQNNGV. Trimming took 5 bases from V and 2 from J; bases not matched to a gene: 5. The CDR3 length is 15 residues.

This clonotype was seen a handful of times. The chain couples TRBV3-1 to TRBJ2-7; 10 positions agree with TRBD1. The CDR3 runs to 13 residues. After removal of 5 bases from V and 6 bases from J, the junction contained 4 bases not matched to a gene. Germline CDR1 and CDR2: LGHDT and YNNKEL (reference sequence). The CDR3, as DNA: TGTGCCAGCAGCTTGACAGGGGGCGCCGAGCAGTACTTC. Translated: CASSLTGGAEQYF.

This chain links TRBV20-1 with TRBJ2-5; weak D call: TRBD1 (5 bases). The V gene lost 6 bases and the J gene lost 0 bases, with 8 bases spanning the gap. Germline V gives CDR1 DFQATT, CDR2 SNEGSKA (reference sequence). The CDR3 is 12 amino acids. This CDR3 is CSATGDQETQYF. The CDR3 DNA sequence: TGCAGTGCCACAGGAGACCAAGAGACCCAGTACTTC.

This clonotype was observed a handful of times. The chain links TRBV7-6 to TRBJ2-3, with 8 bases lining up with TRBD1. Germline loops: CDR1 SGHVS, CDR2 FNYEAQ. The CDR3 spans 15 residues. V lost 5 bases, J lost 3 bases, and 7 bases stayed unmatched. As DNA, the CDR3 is TGTGCCAGCAGCCTTCGACAGGGGATGACAGATACGCAGTATTTT. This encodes CASSLRQGMTDTQYF.

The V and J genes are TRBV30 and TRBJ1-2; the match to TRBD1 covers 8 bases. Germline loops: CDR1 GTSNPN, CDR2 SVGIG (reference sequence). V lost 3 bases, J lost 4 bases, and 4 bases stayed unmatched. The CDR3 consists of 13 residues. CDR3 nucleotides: TGTGCCTGGAGGAGGGACAGGCCCTATGGCTACACCTTC. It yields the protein CAWRRDRPYGYTF.

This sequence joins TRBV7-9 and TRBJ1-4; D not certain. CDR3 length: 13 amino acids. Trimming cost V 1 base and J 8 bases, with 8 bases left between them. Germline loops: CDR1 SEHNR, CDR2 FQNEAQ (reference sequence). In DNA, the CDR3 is TGTGCCAGCAGCTTAGTTGGAAAGGAAAAACTGTTTTTT. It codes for CASSLVGKEKLFF.

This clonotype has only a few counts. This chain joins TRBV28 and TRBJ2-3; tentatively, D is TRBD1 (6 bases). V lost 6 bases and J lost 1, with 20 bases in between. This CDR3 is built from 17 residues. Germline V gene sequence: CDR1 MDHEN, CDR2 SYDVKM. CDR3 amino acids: CASRGAAANRGTDTQYF. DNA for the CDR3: TGTGCCAGCAGGGGGGCGGCGGCAAATCGGGGCACAGATACGCAGTATTTT.

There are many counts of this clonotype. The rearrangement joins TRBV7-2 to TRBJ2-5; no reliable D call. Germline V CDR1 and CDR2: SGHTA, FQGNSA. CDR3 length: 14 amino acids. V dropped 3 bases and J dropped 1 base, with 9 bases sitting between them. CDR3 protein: CASSFPGRQETQYF. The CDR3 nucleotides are TGTGCCAGCAGCTTCCCCGGACGCCAAGAGACCCAGTACTTC.

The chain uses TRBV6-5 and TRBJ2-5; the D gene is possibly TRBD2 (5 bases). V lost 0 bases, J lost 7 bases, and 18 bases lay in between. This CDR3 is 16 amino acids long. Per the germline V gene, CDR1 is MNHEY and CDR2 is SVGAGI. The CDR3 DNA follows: TGTGCCAGCAGTTACTCCGGAGGCCTTATCGCAGGGACCCAGTACTTC. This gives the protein CASSYSGGLIAGTQYF.

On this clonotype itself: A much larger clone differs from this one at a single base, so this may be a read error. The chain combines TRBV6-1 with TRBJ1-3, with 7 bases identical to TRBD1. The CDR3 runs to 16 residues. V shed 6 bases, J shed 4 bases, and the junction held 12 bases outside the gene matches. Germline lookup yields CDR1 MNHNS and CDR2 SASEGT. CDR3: CASRATGDRAGNTIYF. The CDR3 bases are TGTGCCAGCAGAGCTACTGGCGACAGGGCGGGAAACACCATATATTTT.

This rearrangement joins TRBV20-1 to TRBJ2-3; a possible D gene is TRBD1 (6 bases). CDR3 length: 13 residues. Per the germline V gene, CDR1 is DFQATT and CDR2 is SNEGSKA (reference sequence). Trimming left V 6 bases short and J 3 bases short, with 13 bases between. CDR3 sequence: CSADPRGTDTQYF. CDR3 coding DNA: TGCAGTGCGGACCCAAGGGGGACAGATACGCAGTATTTT.

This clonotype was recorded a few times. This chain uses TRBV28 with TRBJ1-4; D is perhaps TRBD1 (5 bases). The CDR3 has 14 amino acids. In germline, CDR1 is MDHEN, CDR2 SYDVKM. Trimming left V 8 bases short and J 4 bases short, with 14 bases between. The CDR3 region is CASAGGEVNEKLFF. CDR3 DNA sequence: TGTGCCAGCGCCGGGGGTGAGGTTAATGAAAAACTGTTTTTT. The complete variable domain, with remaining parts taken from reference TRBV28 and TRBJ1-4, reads DVKVTQSSRYLVKRTGEKVFLECVQDMDHENMFWYRQDPGLGLRLIYFSYDVKMKEKGDIPEGYSVSREKKERFSLILESASTNQTSMYLCASAGGEVNEKLFFGSGTQLSVL.

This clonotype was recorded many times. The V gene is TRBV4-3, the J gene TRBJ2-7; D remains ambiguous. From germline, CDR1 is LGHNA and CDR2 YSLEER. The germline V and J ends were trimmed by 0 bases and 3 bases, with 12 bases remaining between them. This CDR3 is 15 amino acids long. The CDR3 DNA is TGCGCCAGCAGCCAAGAGAAAGCGCCTAACTACGAGCAGTACTTC. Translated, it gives CASSQEKAPNYEQYF.

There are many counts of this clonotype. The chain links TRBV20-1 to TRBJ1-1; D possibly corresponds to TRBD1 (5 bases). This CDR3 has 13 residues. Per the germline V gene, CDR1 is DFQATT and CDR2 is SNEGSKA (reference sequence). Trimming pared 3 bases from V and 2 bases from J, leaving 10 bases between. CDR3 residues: CSASWGGNTEAFF. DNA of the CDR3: TGCAGTGCTAGTTGGGGGGGAAACACTGAAGCTTTCTTT.

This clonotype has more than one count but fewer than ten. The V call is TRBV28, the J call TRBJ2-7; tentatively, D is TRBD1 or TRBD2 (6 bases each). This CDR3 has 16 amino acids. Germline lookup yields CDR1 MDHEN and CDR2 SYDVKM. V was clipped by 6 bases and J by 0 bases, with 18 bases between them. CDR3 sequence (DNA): TGTGCCAGCAGGGGGGGAAAATTGGACAGCTCCTACGAGCAGTACTTC. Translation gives CASRGGKLDSSYEQYF.

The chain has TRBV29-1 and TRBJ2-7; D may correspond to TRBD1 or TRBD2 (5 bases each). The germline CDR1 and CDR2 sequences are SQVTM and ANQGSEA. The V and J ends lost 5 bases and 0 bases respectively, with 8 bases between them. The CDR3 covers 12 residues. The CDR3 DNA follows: TGCAGCGTTTCAGGGACCTCCTACGAGCAGTACTTC. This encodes CSVSGTSYEQYF.

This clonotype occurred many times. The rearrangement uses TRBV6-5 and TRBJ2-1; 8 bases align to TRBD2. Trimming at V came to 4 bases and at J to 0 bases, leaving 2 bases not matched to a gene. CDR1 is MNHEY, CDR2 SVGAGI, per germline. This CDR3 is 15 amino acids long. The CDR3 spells CASSLAGLSYNEQFF. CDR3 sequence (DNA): TGTGCCAGCAGTTTAGCGGGACTCTCCTACAATGAGCAGTTCTTC.

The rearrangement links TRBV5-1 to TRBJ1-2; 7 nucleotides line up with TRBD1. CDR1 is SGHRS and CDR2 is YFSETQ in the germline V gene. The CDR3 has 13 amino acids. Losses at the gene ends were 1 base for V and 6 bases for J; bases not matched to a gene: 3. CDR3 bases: TGCGCCAGCAGCTTGCAACAGGGGAATGGCTACACCTTC. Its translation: CASSLQQGNGYTF.

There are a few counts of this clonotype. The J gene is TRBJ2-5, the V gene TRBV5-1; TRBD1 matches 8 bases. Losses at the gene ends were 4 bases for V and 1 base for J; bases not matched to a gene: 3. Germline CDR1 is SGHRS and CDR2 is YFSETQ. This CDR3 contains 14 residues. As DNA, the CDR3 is TGCGCCAGCAGCGTTCAGGGGGCCCAAGAGACCCAGTACTTC. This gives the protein CASSVQGAQETQYF.

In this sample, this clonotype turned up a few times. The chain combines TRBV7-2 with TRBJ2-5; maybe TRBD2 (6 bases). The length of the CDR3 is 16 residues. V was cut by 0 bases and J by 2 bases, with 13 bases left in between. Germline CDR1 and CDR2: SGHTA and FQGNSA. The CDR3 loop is CASSLALALLQETQYF. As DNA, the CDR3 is TGTGCCAGCAGCTTAGCCCTAGCGCTTCTTCAAGAGACCCAGTACTTC.

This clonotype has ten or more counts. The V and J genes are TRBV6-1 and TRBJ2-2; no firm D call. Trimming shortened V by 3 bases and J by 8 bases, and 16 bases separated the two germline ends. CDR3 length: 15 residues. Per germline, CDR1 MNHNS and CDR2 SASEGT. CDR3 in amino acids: CASSETRISMGELFF. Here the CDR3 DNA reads TGTGCCAGCAGTGAGACCAGGATTAGTATGGGGGAGCTGTTTTTT.

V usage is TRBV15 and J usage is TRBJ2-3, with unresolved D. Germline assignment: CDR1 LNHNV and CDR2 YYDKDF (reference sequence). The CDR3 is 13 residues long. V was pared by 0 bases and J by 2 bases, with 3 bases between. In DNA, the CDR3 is TGTGCCACCAGCAGAGAGTTCACAGATACGCAGTATTTT. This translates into CATSREFTDTQYF.

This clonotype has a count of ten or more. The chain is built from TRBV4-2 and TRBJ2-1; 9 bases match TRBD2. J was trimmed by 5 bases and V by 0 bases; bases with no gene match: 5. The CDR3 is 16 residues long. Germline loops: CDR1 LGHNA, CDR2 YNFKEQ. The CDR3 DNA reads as TGTGCCAGCAGCCAAGAGGCGACTAGCGGACACAATGAGCAGTTCTTC. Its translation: CASSQEATSGHNEQFF.

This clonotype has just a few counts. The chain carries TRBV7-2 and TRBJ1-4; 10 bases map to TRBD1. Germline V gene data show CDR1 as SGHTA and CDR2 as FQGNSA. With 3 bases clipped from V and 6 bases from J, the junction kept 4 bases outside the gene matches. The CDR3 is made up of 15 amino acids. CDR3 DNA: TGTGCCAGCAGCTTGACAGGGGGCAGCGATGAAAAACTGTTTTTT. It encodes CASSLTGGSDEKLFF.